Below, 11 T cell receptor beta chains from the same sample are listed, as sequenced in a study of cytotoxic CD8 clonotypes in ibrutinib-treated CLL. The assay was immunoSEQ multiplex PCR, and TCRdb's table has in-frame clones only and misses some. The sample consists of 140,000 to 150,000 clones, 76% of them appearing once. Sequencing used PBMCs, obtained after 24 months of ibrutinib treatment. Every receptor here comes from a human donor with chronic lymphocytic leukemia.

The rearrangement joins TRBV9 to TRBJ2-3, with D perhaps matching TRBD1 (6 bases). CDR1 is SGDLS, CDR2 YYNGEE, per germline. The V and J ends lost 4 bases and 2 bases respectively, with 11 bases between them. This CDR3 region has 14 residues. The CDR3 reads CASSPRQDTDTQYF. CDR3 coding DNA: TGTGCCAGCAGCCCCAGACAGGACACAGATACGCAGTATTTT.

The rearrangement uses TRBV7-8 and TRBJ2-5; 7 bases map to TRBD1. This CDR3 has 15 amino acids. After removal of 5 bases from V and 9 bases from J, the junction contained 15 bases not matched to a gene. The germline V gene encodes CDR1 SGHVS and CDR2 FQNEAQ. DNA of the CDR3: TGTGCCAGCAGCCCCCCCGGGACAGCGATAGGGGCCCAGTACTTC. This sequence encodes CASSPPGTAIGAQYF.

This clone was recorded a few times. The J gene is TRBJ1-1, the V gene TRBV6-5; weak D call: TRBD1 (5 bases). The CDR3 length is 14 residues. Germline loops: CDR1 MNHEY, CDR2 SVGAGI. The V end was cut by 7 bases, the J end by 4 bases, with 16 bases between. The DNA for the CDR3 is TGTGCCAGCACCCAGCCTGGGGGGGGCACTGAAGCTTTCTTT. Amino acid sequence: CASTQPGGGTEAFF.

V and J are TRBV9 and TRBJ2-4; 14 bases line up with TRBD2. Germline values: CDR1 SGDLS, CDR2 YYNGEE. Trimming removed 2 bases from V and 0 bases from J; junction bases left unmatched: 4. The CDR3 contains 18 residues. CDR3 in amino acids: CASSVGLAGELAKNIQYF. The CDR3 coding sequence is TGTGCCAGCAGCGTGGGACTAGCGGGGGAACTAGCCAAAAACATTCAGTACTTC.

This chain uses TRBV5-1 with TRBJ2-7; 11 bases match TRBD1. Germline CDR1 and CDR2: SGHRS and YFSETQ. The trim removed 0 bases at V and 3 bases at J, leaving 5 bases unmatched. The CDR3 runs to 16 residues. The CDR3 nucleotides are TGCGCCAGCAGCTTGGCTGGACAGGGGGCGGGCTACGAGCAGTACTTC. This codes for CASSLAGQGAGYEQYF. Full variable domain (remainder filled in from reference TRBV5-1 and TRBJ2-7): KAGVTQTPRYLIKTRGQQVTLSCSPISGHRSVSWYQQTPGQGLQFLFEYFSETQRNKGNFPGRFSGRQFSNSRSEMNVSTLELGDSALYLCASSLAGQGAGYEQYFGPGTRLTVT.

This chain uses TRBV28 with TRBJ2-3, with 10 positions matching TRBD2. V shed 6 bases and J 5 bases; nucleotides not matched to a gene: 5. The CDR3 runs 14 residues. Per germline, CDR1 MDHEN and CDR2 SYDVKM. Here the CDR3 reads CASRSGGAKDTQYF. The CDR3 region has the DNA TGTGCCAGCAGGAGCGGGGGGGCGAAAGATACGCAGTATTTT.

The chain recombines TRBV7-2 with TRBJ1-5, with 7 bases identical to TRBD1. Looked up from germline, CDR1 is SGHTA and CDR2 is FQGNSA. The CDR3 totals 14 residues. Unmatched junction bases numbered 4, after V lost 3 bases and J lost 5 bases. CDR3 coding DNA: TGTGCCAGCAGCTTGGGACAGTTTGATCAGCCCCAGCATTTT. Translation: CASSLGQFDQPQHF.

The genes are TRBV5-1 and TRBJ1-1, with D hard to call. V was cut by 4 bases and J by 4 bases, with 11 bases left in between. CDR3 size: 13 residues. CDR1 and CDR2 (germline): SGHRS, YFSETQ. The CDR3 DNA sequence: TGCGCCAGCAGCGGCGGGTGGGGCACTGAAGCTTTCTTT. This codes for CASSGGWGTEAFF.

The chain combines TRBV7-2 with TRBJ2-7; D unresolved. V was pared by 0 bases and J by 9 bases, with 12 bases between. This CDR3 has 13 residues. Germline V lookup: CDR1 SGHTA, CDR2 FQGNSA. CDR3 region: CASSLAERGGQYF. The CDR3 coding sequence is TGTGCCAGCAGCTTAGCCGAACGAGGCGGGCAGTACTTC.

The chain combines TRBV5-1 with TRBJ2-3; no reliable D call. The CDR3 is 14 residues long. Germline V gene lookup returns CDR1 SGHRS and CDR2 YFSETQ. V was pared by 4 bases and J by 2 bases, with 11 bases between. The CDR3, as DNA: TGCGCCAGCAGCCCCGGCGGAGCCACAGATACGCAGTATTTT. Translated, it gives CASSPGGATDTQYF.

This sequence joins TRBV7-9 and TRBJ2-4; D gene uncertain. Trimming left V 1 base short and J 6 bases short, with 10 bases between. Per the germline V gene, CDR1 is SEHNR and CDR2 is FQNEAQ (reference sequence). This CDR3 is built from 14 residues. CDR3 coding DNA: TGTGCCAGCAGCTTAGGAACAGCCCCAAACATTCAGTACTTC. This codes for CASSLGTAPNIQYF.